This is a list of T cell receptor beta chains from one sample in a study of human T cells and chemical hapten exposure. TCRdb re-analysed the RACE reads in MiXCR, keeping a single row per CDR3 protein. Seen here are a few hundred thousand distinct CDR3 sequences, around 5.5% observed once, and the top ten hold over 7%. The sample in question was whole blood, obtained in connection with sensitization to the hapten diphenylcyclopropenone (DPC). Receptors originate from a woman under 30 with alopecia areata. Some clones in this sample may be carry-over from other donors' samples. Both conserved end residues are trimmed from each CDR3. Expanded clones are given a class, and other clones once, few, many or no size at all.

V: TRBV6-5; size: .; J: TRBJ2-4; CDR3: ASSYLGTGVAKNIQY
V: TRBV7-2; size: few; J: TRBJ1-1; CDR3: ASSLQGALTEAF
V: TRBV6-1; size: .; J: TRBJ2-5; CDR3: ASSSRDSQETQY
V: TRBV6-5; size: few; J: TRBJ1-2; CDR3: ASSYSYSRTAQGYT
V: TRBV5-1; size: few; J: TRBJ2-6; CDR3: ASHSFRETGANVLT
V: TRBV2; size: .; J: TRBJ1-2; CDR3: ASSVSGNYGYT
V: TRBV27; size: few; J: TRBJ2-1; CDR3: ASSFSPGRGPHEQF
V: TRBV29-1; size: many; J: TRBJ1-1; CDR3: SGLTGDTEAF
V: TRBV20-1; size: few; J: TRBJ2-1; CDR3: SARGQRGAYNEQF
V: TRBV25-1; size: .; J: TRBJ1-2; CDR3: ASSESTGIYGYT
V: TRBV4-3; size: many; J: TRBJ1-6; CDR3: ASSRRDRVNSPLH
V: TRBV29-1; size: many; J: TRBJ1-2; CDR3: SVRAGPGTGPWNYGYT
V: TRBV4-2; size: .; J: TRBJ2-4; CDR3: ASSLSEAKNIQY
V: TRBV2; size: .; J: TRBJ2-5; CDR3: ASSEREPPLAQY
V: TRBV11-2; size: .; J: TRBJ2-7; CDR3: ASSISGAKLQSSYEQY
V: TRBV28; size: many; J: TRBJ1-2; CDR3: ASSPYRDLNYGYT
V: TRBV21-1; size: .; J: TRBJ1-1; CDR3: ASSHPQGNTEAF
V: TRBV5-5; size: .; J: TRBJ2-7; CDR3: VSSALTSGGYEQY
V: TRBV29-1; size: .; J: TRBJ2-5; CDR3: SVEDRGQTQY
V: TRBV6-2/TRBV6-3; size: many; J: TRBJ1-6; CDR3: ASSYSRSHSPLH
V: TRBV28; size: few; J: TRBJ2-1; CDR3: ASSTPGAPYNEQF
V: TRBV3-1; size: few; J: TRBJ1-2; CDR3: ASSHPAGGTPDGYT
V: TRBV20-1; size: few; J: TRBJ1-6; CDR3: SATRLQSSYNSPLH
V: TRBV28; size: many; J: TRBJ2-7; CDR3: ASSFPPGTGPDEQY
V: TRBV5-4; size: many; J: TRBJ2-5; CDR3: ASSLLSGAETQY
V: TRBV3-1; size: many; J: TRBJ1-1; CDR3: ASSQAGLVPEAF
V: TRBV9; size: many; J: TRBJ2-3; CDR3: ASSVVDGGGTDTQY
V: TRBV7-8; size: many; J: TRBJ1-3; CDR3: ASSSEDMADPSRNTIY
V: TRBV20-1; size: few; J: TRBJ2-5; CDR3: SARIRGRGRRETQY
V: TRBV27; size: .; J: TRBJ2-7; CDR3: ASSWGISYEQY
V: TRBV7-3; size: many; J: TRBJ1-1; CDR3: ASSLGGRVNEAF
V: TRBV6-4; size: .; J: TRBJ2-2; CDR3: ASSEKGTGELL
V: TRBV10-3; size: .; J: TRBJ2-7; CDR3: AISESRRDSLAGEQY
V: TRBV7-8; size: few; J: TRBJ1-5; CDR3: ASSLRTDNQPQH
V: TRBV4-1; size: many; J: TRBJ1-2; CDR3: ASTPGRDSYGYT
V: TRBV21-1; size: .; J: TRBJ2-1; CDR3: ASSNGGAELGNEQF
V: TRBV11-3; size: .; J: TRBJ2-3; CDR3: ASSLLTDSTDTQY
V: TRBV10-3; size: many; J: TRBJ2-3; CDR3: AISAYQGSVGTDTQY
V: TRBV7-9; size: few; J: TRBJ2-3; CDR3: ASLPPFKTSRTDTQY
V: TRBV5-1; size: .; J: TRBJ1-4; CDR3: ASSSPMAGKLF
V: TRBV7-3; size: .; J: TRBJ2-5; CDR3: ASSLKVGGGDETQY
V: TRBV3-1; size: few; J: TRBJ2-5; CDR3: ASSQDLDRKKKQETQY
V: TRBV20-1; size: many; J: TRBJ2-3; CDR3: SVEPLNTQY
V: TRBV20-1; size: many; J: TRBJ2-7; CDR3: SAPGLAGVGYEQY
V: TRBV6-4; size: few; J: TRBJ1-1; CDR3: ASHDRGKMMNTEAF
V: TRBV21-1; size: .; J: TRBJ1-4; CDR3: ASSKQGGPGEKLF
V: TRBV20-1; size: many; J: TRBJ1-4; CDR3: SAKTDATNEKLF